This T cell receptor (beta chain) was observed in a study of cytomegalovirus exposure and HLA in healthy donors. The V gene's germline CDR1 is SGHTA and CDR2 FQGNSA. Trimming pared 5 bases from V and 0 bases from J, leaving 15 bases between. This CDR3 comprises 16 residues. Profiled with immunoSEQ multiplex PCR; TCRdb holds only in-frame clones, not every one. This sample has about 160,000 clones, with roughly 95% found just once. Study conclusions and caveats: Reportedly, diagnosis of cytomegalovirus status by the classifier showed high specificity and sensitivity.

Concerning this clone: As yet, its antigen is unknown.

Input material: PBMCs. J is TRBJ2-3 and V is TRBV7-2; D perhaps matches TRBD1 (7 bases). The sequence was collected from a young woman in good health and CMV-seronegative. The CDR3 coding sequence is TGTGCCAGCAGCCTAAAGACAGGGACTAGCACAGATACGCAGTATTTT. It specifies CASSLKTGTSTDTQYF. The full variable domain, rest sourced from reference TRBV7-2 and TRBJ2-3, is GAGVSQSPSNKVTEKGKDVELRCDPISGHTALYWYRQSLGQGLEFLIYFQGNSAPDKSGLPSDRFSAERTGGSVSTLTIQRTQQEDSAVYLCASSLKTGTSTDTQYFGPGTRLTVL.